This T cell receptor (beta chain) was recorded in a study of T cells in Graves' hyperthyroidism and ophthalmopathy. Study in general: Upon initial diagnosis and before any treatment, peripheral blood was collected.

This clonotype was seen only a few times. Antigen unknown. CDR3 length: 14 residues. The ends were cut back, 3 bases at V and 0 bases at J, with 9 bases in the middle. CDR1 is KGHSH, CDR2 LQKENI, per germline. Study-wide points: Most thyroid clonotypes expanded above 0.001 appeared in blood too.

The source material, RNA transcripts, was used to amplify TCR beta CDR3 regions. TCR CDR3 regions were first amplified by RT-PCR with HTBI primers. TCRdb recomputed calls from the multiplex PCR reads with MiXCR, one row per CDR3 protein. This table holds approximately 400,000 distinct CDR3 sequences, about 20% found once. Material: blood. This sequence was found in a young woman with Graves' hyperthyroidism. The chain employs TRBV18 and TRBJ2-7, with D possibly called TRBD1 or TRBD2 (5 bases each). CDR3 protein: CASSPRDVSYEQYF. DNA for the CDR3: TGTGCCAGCTCACCCCGGGACGTCTCCTACGAGCAGTACTTC.